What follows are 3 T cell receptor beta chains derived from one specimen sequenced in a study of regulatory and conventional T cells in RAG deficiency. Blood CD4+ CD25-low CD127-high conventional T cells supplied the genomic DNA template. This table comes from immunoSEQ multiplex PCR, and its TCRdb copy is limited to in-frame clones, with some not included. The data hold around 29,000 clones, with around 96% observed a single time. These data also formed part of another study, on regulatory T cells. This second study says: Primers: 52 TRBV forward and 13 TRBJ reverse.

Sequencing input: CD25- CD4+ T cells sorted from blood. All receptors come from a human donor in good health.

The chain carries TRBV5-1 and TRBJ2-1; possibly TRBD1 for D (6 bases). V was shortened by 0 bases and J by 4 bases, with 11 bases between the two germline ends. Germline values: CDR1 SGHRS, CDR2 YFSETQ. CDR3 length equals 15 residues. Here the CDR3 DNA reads TGCGCCAGCAGCTTGGAAGGACAGTTATACAATGAGCAGTTCTTC. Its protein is CASSLEGQLYNEQFF.

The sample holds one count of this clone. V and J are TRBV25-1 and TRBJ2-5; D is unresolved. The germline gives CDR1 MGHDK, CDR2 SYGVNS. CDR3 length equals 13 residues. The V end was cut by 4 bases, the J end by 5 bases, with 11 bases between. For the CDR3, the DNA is TGTGCCAGCAGTGCTTCCTCAGCGGAGACCCAGTACTTC. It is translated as CASSASSAETQYF.

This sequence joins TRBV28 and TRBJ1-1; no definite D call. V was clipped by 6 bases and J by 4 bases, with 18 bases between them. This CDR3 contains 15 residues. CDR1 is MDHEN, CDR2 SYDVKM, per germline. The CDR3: CASSRPTVRITEAFF. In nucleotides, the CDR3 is TGTGCCAGCAGCCGCCCCACGGTGAGGATCACTGAAGCTTTCTTT.